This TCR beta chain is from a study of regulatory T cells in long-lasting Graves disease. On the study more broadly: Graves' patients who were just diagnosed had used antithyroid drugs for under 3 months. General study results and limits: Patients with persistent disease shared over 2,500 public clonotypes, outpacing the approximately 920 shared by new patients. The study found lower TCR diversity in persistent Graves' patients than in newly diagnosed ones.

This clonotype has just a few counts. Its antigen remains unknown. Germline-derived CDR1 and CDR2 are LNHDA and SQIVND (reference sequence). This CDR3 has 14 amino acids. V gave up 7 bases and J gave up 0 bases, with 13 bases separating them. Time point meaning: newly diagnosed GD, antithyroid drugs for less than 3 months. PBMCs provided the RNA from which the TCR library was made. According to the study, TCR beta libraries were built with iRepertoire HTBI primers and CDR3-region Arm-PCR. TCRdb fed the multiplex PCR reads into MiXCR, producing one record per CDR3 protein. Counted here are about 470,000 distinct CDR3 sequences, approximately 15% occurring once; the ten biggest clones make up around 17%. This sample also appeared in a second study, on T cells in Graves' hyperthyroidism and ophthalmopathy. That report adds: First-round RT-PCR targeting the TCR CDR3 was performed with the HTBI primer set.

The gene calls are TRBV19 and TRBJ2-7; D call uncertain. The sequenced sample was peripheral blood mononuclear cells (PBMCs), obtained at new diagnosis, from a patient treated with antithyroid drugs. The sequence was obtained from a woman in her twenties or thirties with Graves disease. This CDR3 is CASTPRFSSYEQYF. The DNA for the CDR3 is TGTGCCAGTACTCCCAGGTTTAGCTCCTACGAGCAGTACTTC. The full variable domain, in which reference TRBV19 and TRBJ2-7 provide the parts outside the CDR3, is DGGITQSPKYLFRKEGQNVTLSCEQNLNHDAMYWYRQDPGQGLRLIYYSQIVNDFQKGDIAEGYSVSREKKESFPLTVTSAQKNPTAFYLCASTPRFSSYEQYFGPGTRLTVT.